A selection of T cell receptor beta chains follows, all from one sample in a study of shared clonotypes between healthy human individuals. Assay: immunoSEQ multiplex PCR; the TCRdb copy retains only in-frame clones and omits some. The sample carries approximately 2,000,000 clones, roughly 92% recorded once. Sequencing was performed on naive CD4+ T cells from PBMCs. The receptors shown here come from a young man in good health. Some clones in this sample may be carry-over from other donors' samples. Both conserved end residues are part of each CDR3. Each record gives: D gene, J gene, CDR3 length, V gene, clone size, CDR3 protein, CDR3 DNA. A D gene is named only where the DNA matches it firmly. Clone size is not always given. Where it is, it says once, few, many or a class for expanded clones.

d_call: TRBD1; j_call: TRBJ2-7; cdr3_length: 13; v_call: TRBV6-1; clone_size: NA; cdr3_aa: CASRGQGAREQYF; cdr3_nt: TGTGCCAGCAGGGGACAGGGGGCGCGAGAGCAGTACTTC
d_call: TRBD1; j_call: TRBJ1-2; cdr3_length: 16; v_call: TRBV12-5; clone_size: NA; cdr3_aa: CASGSLGQGGNYGYTF; cdr3_nt: TGTGCTAGTGGTTCCCTAGGGCAGGGGGGGAACTATGGCTACACCTTC
d_call: TRBD2; j_call: TRBJ2-1; cdr3_length: 14; v_call: TRBV27; clone_size: NA; cdr3_aa: CASRTQRTSGEQFF; cdr3_nt: TGTGCCAGCAGAACGCAACGGACTAGCGGCGAGCAGTTCTTC
d_call: NA; j_call: TRBJ1-2; cdr3_length: 12; v_call: TRBV18; clone_size: NA; cdr3_aa: CASSSTLDGYTF; cdr3_nt: TGTGCCAGCTCCTCAACATTGGATGGCTACACCTTC
d_call: TRBD2; j_call: TRBJ2-3; cdr3_length: 17; v_call: TRBV7-3; clone_size: NA; cdr3_aa: CASSSKGGLAGVDTQYF; cdr3_nt: TGTGCCAGCAGCTCAAAGGGGGGACTAGCGGGAGTTGATACGCAGTATTTT
d_call: NA; j_call: TRBJ1-5; cdr3_length: 17; v_call: TRBV28; clone_size: NA; cdr3_aa: CASSFPRKWSVDQPQHF; cdr3_nt: TGTGCCAGCAGTTTTCCCCGTAAATGGTCAGTTGATCAGCCCCAGCATTTT
d_call: TRBD2; j_call: TRBJ2-1; cdr3_length: 12; v_call: TRBV4-1; clone_size: NA; cdr3_aa: CASSHIAGEQFF; cdr3_nt: TGCGCCAGCAGCCACATAGCGGGAGAGCAGTTCTTC
d_call: NA; j_call: TRBJ2-5; cdr3_length: 16; v_call: TRBV11-3; clone_size: NA; cdr3_aa: CASSLGASDSQETQYF; cdr3_nt: TGTGCCAGCAGCTTAGGGGCTAGCGATTCCCAAGAGACCCAGTACTTC
d_call: TRBD1; j_call: TRBJ1-2; cdr3_length: 12; v_call: TRBV11-2; clone_size: once; cdr3_aa: CASRDRGSGYTF; cdr3_nt: TGTGCCAGCAGAGACAGGGGTAGTGGCTACACCTTC
d_call: NA; j_call: TRBJ2-2; cdr3_length: 16; v_call: TRBV4-3; clone_size: NA; cdr3_aa: CASSQIRGTGTGELFF; cdr3_nt: TGCGCCAGCAGCCAGATCAGGGGAACCGGCACCGGGGAGCTGTTTTTT
d_call: NA; j_call: TRBJ2-3; cdr3_length: 15; v_call: TRBV11-3; clone_size: once; cdr3_aa: CASSLGRGSTDTQYF; cdr3_nt: TGTGCCAGCAGCTTAGGACGGGGTAGCACAGATACGCAGTATTTT
d_call: TRBD1; j_call: TRBJ2-7; cdr3_length: 15; v_call: TRBV4-2; clone_size: NA; cdr3_aa: CATSRARDREYEQYF; cdr3_nt: TGTGCCACCTCCCGAGCCCGGGACAGGGAGTACGAGCAGTACTTC
d_call: TRBD2; j_call: TRBJ2-2; cdr3_length: 15; v_call: TRBV7-8; clone_size: NA; cdr3_aa: CASSLGRAGAGELFF; cdr3_nt: TGTGCCAGCAGCTTAGGGAGGGCGGGGGCCGGGGAGCTGTTTTTT
d_call: TRBD2; j_call: TRBJ2-2; cdr3_length: 19; v_call: TRBV12-5; clone_size: NA; cdr3_aa: CASGLGGTSGSLHTGELFF; cdr3_nt: TGTGCTAGTGGTTTGGGAGGGACTAGCGGGAGTCTGCACACCGGGGAGCTGTTTTTT
d_call: NA; j_call: TRBJ2-5; cdr3_length: 12; v_call: TRBV30; clone_size: NA; cdr3_aa: CAWSTGIQTQYF; cdr3_nt: TGTGCCTGGAGTACAGGGATACAGACCCAGTACTTC
d_call: NA; j_call: TRBJ1-1; cdr3_length: 13; v_call: TRBV10-3; clone_size: NA; cdr3_aa: CAISDRGGSEAFF; cdr3_nt: TGTGCCATCAGTGATAGGGGGGGCTCTGAAGCTTTCTTT
d_call: NA; j_call: TRBJ2-7; cdr3_length: 12; v_call: TRBV5-1; clone_size: NA; cdr3_aa: CASSLGWREQYF; cdr3_nt: TGCGCCAGCAGCTTGGGGTGGAGGGAGCAGTACTTC
d_call: TRBD1; j_call: TRBJ2-3; cdr3_length: 14; v_call: TRBV28; clone_size: NA; cdr3_aa: CASSTTGGLDTQYF; cdr3_nt: TGTGCCAGCAGTACCACAGGGGGCTTGGATACGCAGTATTTT
d_call: NA; j_call: TRBJ1-5; cdr3_length: 15; v_call: TRBV28; clone_size: NA; cdr3_aa: CASSRQDRSNQPQHF; cdr3_nt: TGTGCCAGCAGTAGACAGGACCGTAGCAATCAGCCCCAGCATTTT
d_call: NA; j_call: TRBJ2-7; cdr3_length: 15; v_call: TRBV7-2; clone_size: NA; cdr3_aa: CASSLGGTSSYEQYF; cdr3_nt: TGTGCCAGCAGCTTAGGGGGAACAAGCTCCTACGAGCAGTACTTC
d_call: NA; j_call: TRBJ2-7; cdr3_length: 15; v_call: TRBV19; clone_size: NA; cdr3_aa: CASSIGPGETYEQYF; cdr3_nt: TGTGCCAGTAGTATAGGTCCGGGGGAGACCTACGAGCAGTACTTC
d_call: TRBD2; j_call: TRBJ2-7; cdr3_length: 18; v_call: TRBV5-4; clone_size: NA; cdr3_aa: CASSPGGLAGGSGYEQYF; cdr3_nt: TGTGCCAGCAGCCCCGGGGGGCTAGCGGGAGGGTCGGGGTACGAGCAGTACTTC
d_call: NA; j_call: TRBJ2-7; cdr3_length: 16; v_call: TRBV19; clone_size: NA; cdr3_aa: CASSIDGKASRYEQYF; cdr3_nt: TGTGCCAGTAGTATAGATGGGAAGGCTAGCCGTTACGAGCAGTACTTC
d_call: NA; j_call: TRBJ1-1; cdr3_length: 17; v_call: TRBV28; clone_size: NA; cdr3_aa: CASSLSTFRGVKTEAFF; cdr3_nt: TGTGCCAGCAGTTTATCTACCTTCCGGGGGGTGAAGACTGAAGCTTTCTTT
d_call: NA; j_call: TRBJ1-2; cdr3_length: 16; v_call: TRBV5-8; clone_size: NA; cdr3_aa: CASSLNREASSYGYTF; cdr3_nt: TGTGCCAGCAGCTTGAACAGGGAGGCCTCTAGCTATGGCTACACCTTC
d_call: TRBD2; j_call: TRBJ2-2; cdr3_length: 19; v_call: TRBV5-8; clone_size: NA; cdr3_aa: CASSLRLAGGPGNTGELFF; cdr3_nt: TGTGCCAGCAGCTTACGACTAGCGGGAGGGCCGGGTAACACCGGGGAGCTGTTTTTT
d_call: NA; j_call: TRBJ1-2; cdr3_length: 12; v_call: TRBV28; clone_size: NA; cdr3_aa: CASSSSLSGYTF; cdr3_nt: TGTGCCAGCTCCTCCTCCTTAAGCGGCTACACCTTC
d_call: NA; j_call: TRBJ2-2; cdr3_length: 15; v_call: TRBV7-9; clone_size: NA; cdr3_aa: CASRARGFRTGELFF; cdr3_nt: TGTGCCAGCAGGGCTCGCGGCTTCCGCACCGGGGAGCTGTTTTTT
d_call: TRBD2; j_call: TRBJ2-2; cdr3_length: 16; v_call: TRBV5-4; clone_size: NA; cdr3_aa: CASSLRLAGGPGELFF; cdr3_nt: TGTGCCAGCAGCCTTCGACTAGCGGGAGGGCCCGGGGAGCTGTTTTTT
d_call: NA; j_call: TRBJ1-5; cdr3_length: 14; v_call: TRBV2; clone_size: NA; cdr3_aa: CASSEGPLNQPQHF; cdr3_nt: TGTGCCAGCAGTGAAGGACCCCTTAATCAGCCCCAGCATTTT
d_call: TRBD1; j_call: TRBJ2-5; cdr3_length: 14; v_call: TRBV10-1; clone_size: NA; cdr3_aa: CASSAGQIQETQYF; cdr3_nt: TGCGCCAGCAGTGCGGGACAGATCCAAGAGACCCAGTACTTC
d_call: NA; j_call: TRBJ2-7; cdr3_length: 14; v_call: TRBV28; clone_size: NA; cdr3_aa: CASSFLIRFGEQYF; cdr3_nt: TGTGCCAGCAGTTTTTTAATTAGGTTTGGGGAGCAGTACTTC
d_call: NA; j_call: TRBJ2-5; cdr3_length: 16; v_call: TRBV15; clone_size: NA; cdr3_aa: CATSKPIPGGRETQYF; cdr3_nt: TGTGCCACCAGCAAACCGATCCCGGGCGGTAGGGAGACCCAGTACTTC
d_call: NA; j_call: TRBJ1-5; cdr3_length: 15; v_call: TRBV6-5; clone_size: NA; cdr3_aa: CASRKLDRNNQPQHF; cdr3_nt: TGTGCCAGCAGAAAGTTGGACCGGAACAATCAGCCCCAGCATTTT
d_call: TRBD1; j_call: TRBJ2-7; cdr3_length: 14; v_call: TRBV5-6; clone_size: NA; cdr3_aa: CASSLRQGAGEQYF; cdr3_nt: TGTGCCAGCAGCTTAAGACAGGGGGCGGGTGAGCAGTACTTC
d_call: NA; j_call: TRBJ2-7; cdr3_length: 14; v_call: TRBV5-1; clone_size: NA; cdr3_aa: CASSWDSPSYEQYF; cdr3_nt: TGCGCCAGCAGCTGGGACTCCCCCTCCTACGAGCAGTACTTC
d_call: NA; j_call: TRBJ1-1; cdr3_length: 15; v_call: TRBV5-6; clone_size: NA; cdr3_aa: CASSLGGRANTEAFF; cdr3_nt: TGTGCCAGCAGCTTGGGTGGCAGGGCGAACACTGAAGCTTTCTTT
d_call: TRBD1; j_call: TRBJ1-5; cdr3_length: 15; v_call: TRBV7-9; clone_size: NA; cdr3_aa: CASSLGTGVNQPQHF; cdr3_nt: TGTGCCAGCAGCTTAGGGACAGGGGTTAATCAGCCCCAGCATTTT
d_call: TRBD1; j_call: TRBJ1-1; cdr3_length: 14; v_call: TRBV4-2; clone_size: few; cdr3_aa: CASSLDRVNTEAFF; cdr3_nt: TGTGCCAGCAGCCTGGACAGGGTGAACACTGAAGCTTTCTTT
d_call: TRBD1; j_call: TRBJ1-5; cdr3_length: 16; v_call: TRBV19; clone_size: NA; cdr3_aa: CASSIGKGAVVQPQHF; cdr3_nt: TGTGCCAGTAGTATAGGGAAGGGGGCGGTAGTTCAGCCCCAGCATTTT
d_call: NA; j_call: TRBJ1-1; cdr3_length: 15; v_call: TRBV5-1; clone_size: NA; cdr3_aa: CASSPRTDMNTEAFF; cdr3_nt: TGCGCCAGCAGCCCGAGAACAGACATGAACACTGAAGCTTTCTTT
d_call: NA; j_call: TRBJ2-1; cdr3_length: 12; v_call: TRBV28; clone_size: NA; cdr3_aa: CASRDGYNEQFF; cdr3_nt: TGTGCCAGCAGGGACGGTTACAATGAGCAGTTCTTC
d_call: NA; j_call: TRBJ2-7; cdr3_length: 16; v_call: TRBV9; clone_size: NA; cdr3_aa: CASSVGAGLPTYEQYF; cdr3_nt: TGTGCCAGCAGCGTAGGGGCCGGGCTTCCTACCTACGAGCAGTACTTC
d_call: NA; j_call: TRBJ1-3; cdr3_length: 18; v_call: TRBV14; clone_size: NA; cdr3_aa: CASSKRTPRSYSGNTIYF; cdr3_nt: TGTGCCAGCAGCAAAAGGACACCGCGAAGTTACTCTGGAAACACCATATATTTT
d_call: TRBD2; j_call: TRBJ2-7; cdr3_length: 16; v_call: TRBV28; clone_size: NA; cdr3_aa: CASTEAGTSGSYEQYF; cdr3_nt: TGTGCCAGCACCGAAGCCGGGACTAGCGGCTCCTACGAGCAGTACTTC